Following are 32 T cell receptor beta chains from one sample sequenced in a study of PD-1 blockade in mismatch repair-deficient tumors. The assay was immunoSEQ multiplex PCR, and TCRdb's table has in-frame clones only and misses some. Among tens of thousands of clones listed, 78% were seen once. Sequencing used peripheral blood, obtained 2 weeks after starting pembrolizumab. The receptors were sampled from an adult with mismatch repair-deficient cancer.

J is TRBJ1-1 and V is TRBV30; no clear D gene. The V and J ends lost 4 bases and 5 bases respectively, with 11 bases between them. This CDR3 has 12 residues. Germline CDR1 is GTSNPN and CDR2 is SVGIG (reference sequence). DNA for the CDR3: TGTGCCTGGAAAAGGGAAATTACTGAAGCTTTCTTT. Translating gives CAWKREITEAFF.

V gene TRBV18 combines with J gene TRBJ2-1; D gene unclear. CDR1 is KGHSH, CDR2 LQKENI, per germline. The CDR3 is 15 residues long. V shed 3 bases and J shed 4 bases, with 13 bases lying between them. The CDR3 loop reads CASSPVRDIYNEQFF. DNA of the CDR3: TGTGCCAGCTCACCGGTCCGAGACATATACAATGAGCAGTTCTTC.

The genes are TRBV7-2 and TRBJ1-4; D gene uncertain. The CDR3 totals 13 residues. The germline CDR1 and CDR2 sequences are SGHTA and FQGNSA. Trimming stripped 3 bases from V and 6 bases from J, with 8 bases between. The CDR3 DNA reads as TGTGCCAGCAGCTTCCTGACGGATGAAAAACTGTTTTTT. Translated, it gives CASSFLTDEKLFF.

A few counts support this clone. The chain employs TRBV21-1 and TRBJ1-1. TRBV21-1 is termed a pseudogene. This CDR3 region has 15 residues. The CDR3 sequence: CASSKVKVENTEAFF. CDR3 nucleotide sequence: TGTGCCAGCAGCAAAGTGAAGGTGGAGAACACTGAAGCTTTCTTT.

This clone was picked up one time. This rearrangement joins TRBV7-2 to TRBJ2-1; D is ambiguous. Between the trimmed V and J ends, which lost 2 bases and 4 bases, there was a span of 3 bases. The CDR3 sequence is 12 residues long. Germline V gene lookup returns CDR1 SGHTA and CDR2 FQGNSA. This CDR3 reads CASSLFYNEQFF. The CDR3 bases are TGTGCCAGCAGCTTATTTTACAATGAGCAGTTCTTC.

This chain's CDR3 is CASSSVKKEANYGYTF. The CDR3 DNA sequence: TGTGCCAGCAGCTCTGTAAAGAAGGAAGCTAACTATGGCTACACCTTC. The V and J genes are TRBV5-6 and TRBJ1-2; D is unresolved. Trimming pared 3 bases from V and 0 bases from J, leaving 15 bases between. This CDR3 comprises 16 residues. Looked up from germline, CDR1 is SGHDT and CDR2 is YYEEEE. The full variable domain, completed using reference TRBV5-6 and TRBJ1-2, is DAGVTQSPTHLIKTRGQQVTLRCSPKSGHDTVSWYQQALGQGPQFIFQYYEEEERQRGNFPDRFSGHQFPNYSSELNVNALLLGDSALYLCASSSVKKEANYGYTFGSGTRLTVV.

The chain has TRBV29-1 and TRBJ1-3; D unresolved. In germline, CDR1 is SQVTM, CDR2 ANQGSEA. V lost 5 bases and J lost 3, with 11 bases in between. This CDR3 contains 13 residues. DNA for the CDR3: TGCAGCGTTACTGAGAATGATGGAAACACCATATATTTT. Residues: CSVTENDGNTIYF.

V and J are TRBV5-6 and TRBJ1-3; D possibly corresponds to TRBD1 (5 bases). Per the germline V gene, CDR1 is SGHDT and CDR2 is YYEEEE. V lost 4 bases to trimming and J lost 2 bases, with 13 bases between them. The CDR3 has 15 residues. This CDR3 reads CASSGQGFAGNTIYF. The CDR3 DNA reads as TGTGCCAGCAGCGGGCAGGGCTTCGCTGGAAACACCATATATTTT.

V and J are TRBV27 and TRBJ2-7; TRBD2 matches at 11 bases. Germline-derived CDR1 and CDR2 are MNHEY and SMNVEV (reference sequence). Unmatched junction bases numbered 7, after V lost 3 bases and J lost 0 bases. The CDR3 totals 17 residues. CDR3 sequence reads: CASSFVGLADSSYEQYF. The CDR3 nucleotides are TGTGCCAGCAGTTTTGTGGGACTAGCGGATAGCTCCTACGAGCAGTACTTC.

The chain couples TRBV11-2 to TRBJ1-1; D is undetermined. The CDR3 totals 11 residues. The V end was cut by 1 base, the J end by 10 bases, with 7 bases between. Germline V lookup: CDR1 SGHAT, CDR2 FQNNGV. In DNA, the CDR3 is TGTGCCAGCAGCTTAGGGTCTGGAGCTTTCTTT. Residues: CASSLGSGAFF.

This clone is a singleton in its sample. The chain recombines TRBV7-6 with TRBJ2-7, with D possibly being TRBD2 (5 bases). Germline V gene sequence: CDR1 SGHVS, CDR2 FNYEAQ. V lost 5 bases and J 3 bases, leaving 11 bases between the germline ends. This CDR3 has 13 residues. The CDR3 here is CASSQDLFYEQYF. In nucleotides, the CDR3 is TGTGCCAGCAGCCAGGACTTGTTCTACGAGCAGTACTTC.

This chain links TRBV7-3 with TRBJ2-3; 11 nucleotides match TRBD2. Germline-derived CDR1 and CDR2 are SGHTA and FQGTGA. With V trimmed by 1 base and J by 2 bases, 14 bases remained unmatched. The CDR3 sequence is 20 residues long. Here the CDR3 DNA reads TGTGCCAGCAGCTTAAGGGGGCCGACCGGGACTAGCGGTTCCACAGATACGCAGTATTTT. Its translation: CASSLRGPTGTSGSTDTQYF.

This clone has just a few counts. The chain carries TRBV5-1 and TRBJ2-2; no clear D. V was shortened by 2 bases and J by 0 bases, with 11 bases between the two germline ends. Looked up from germline, CDR1 is SGHRS and CDR2 is YFSETQ. This CDR3 is built from 16 residues. The CDR3 DNA reads as TGCGCCAGCAGCTTTGGGTACACCTCGAACACCGGGGAGCTGTTTTTT. This codes for CASSFGYTSNTGELFF.

The V and J genes are TRBV7-3 and TRBJ2-3; D is undetermined. This CDR3 region has 14 residues. Trimming removed 2 bases at V and 4 bases at J, with 10 bases between. Germline V CDR1 and CDR2: SGHTA, FQGTGA. CDR3 in amino acids: CASSLLSNSDTQYF. The CDR3 DNA reads as TGTGCCAGCAGCTTATTATCCAATTCAGATACGCAGTATTTT.

The chain couples TRBV18 to TRBJ1-1; TRBD1 matches at 7 bases. V shed 0 bases and J 6 bases; nucleotides not matched to a gene: 7. The CDR3 has 15 amino acids. CDR1 is KGHSH and CDR2 is LQKENI in the germline V gene. This CDR3 is CASSPPTGSRAEAFF. For the CDR3, the DNA is TGTGCCAGCTCACCACCGACAGGGAGTAGGGCTGAAGCTTTCTTT.

The rearrangement joins TRBV28 to TRBJ1-4; D is possibly TRBD1 (5 bases). The length of the CDR3 is 17 residues. V was pared by 7 bases and J by 7 bases, with 25 bases between. Looked up from germline, CDR1 is MDHEN and CDR2 is SYDVKM. CDR3 in DNA: TGTGCCAGCAAAACTCTCGGACAAAGGTATATGGGTGAAAAACTGTTTTTT. This translates into CASKTLGQRYMGEKLFF.

This clone was observed at least ten times. This chain connects TRBV2 to TRBJ1-2; D is uncertain. Germline assignment: CDR1 SNHLY and CDR2 FYNNEI. The CDR3 covers 13 residues. The V end lost 4 bases, the J end lost 5 bases, and 11 bases lay between the germline ends. Here the CDR3 reads CASSGAPEYGYTF. CDR3 DNA sequence: TGTGCCAGCAGTGGGGCTCCAGAGTATGGCTACACCTTC.

This clone appeared a single time. The V gene is TRBV7-9, the J gene TRBJ1-1; D is ambiguous. The CDR3 length is 12 residues. Germline V gene data show CDR1 as SEHNR and CDR2 as FQNEAQ (reference sequence). The ends were cut back, 1 base at V and 6 bases at J, with 6 bases in the middle. In DNA form, the CDR3 reads TGTGCCAGCAGCTTAGATGGGTCTGAAGCTTTCTTT. This encodes CASSLDGSEAFF.

The rearrangement uses TRBV5-5 and TRBJ2-2; 10 nucleotides align to TRBD2. The length of the CDR3 is 18 residues. Germline CDR1 reads SGHKS; CDR2 reads YYEKEE (reference sequence). Trimming took 2 bases from V and 3 from J; bases not matched to a gene: 10. This CDR3 reads CASSLSSELAGYTGELFF. DNA for the CDR3: TGTGCCAGCAGCTTAAGCTCTGAACTAGCGGGATACACCGGGGAGCTGTTTTTT.

V usage is TRBV7-9 and J usage is TRBJ2-3; D possibly corresponds to TRBD1 (5 bases). The V end was cut by 2 bases, the J end by 7 bases, with 13 bases between. The germline V gene has CDR1 SEHNR and CDR2 FQNEAQ (reference sequence). The CDR3 sequence is 14 residues long. In DNA form, the CDR3 reads TGTGCCAGCAGCTTACGGGCAGGGTTAAATACGCAGTATTTT. It translates to CASSLRAGLNTQYF. Complete variable domain (other parts from reference TRBV7-9 and TRBJ2-3): DTGVSQNPRHKITKRGQNVTFRCDPISEHNRLYWYRQTLGQGPEFLTYFQNEAQLEKSRLLSDRFSAERPKGSFSTLEIQRTEQGDSAMYLCASSLRAGLNTQYFGPGTRLTVL.

This clone was counted once. This chain links TRBV6-5 with TRBJ1-1; TRBD1 might be the D (5 bases). V lost 2 bases, J lost 4 bases, and 14 bases lay in between. The CDR3 sequence is 15 residues long. Germline V gene lookup returns CDR1 MNHEY and CDR2 SVGAGI. As DNA, the CDR3 is TGTGCCAGCAGTTACCCTGTAAGGGGAGGCACTGAAGCTTTCTTT. It encodes CASSYPVRGGTEAFF.

The V call is TRBV29-1, the J call TRBJ1-1; perhaps TRBD1 as D (5 bases). The CDR3 has 13 residues. V lost 5 bases, J lost 1 base, and 11 bases lay in between. Germline assignment: CDR1 SQVTM and CDR2 ANQGSEA. The CDR3 spells CSVLPRANTEAFF. Written as DNA, the CDR3 is TGCAGCGTTTTGCCCAGGGCGAACACTGAAGCTTTCTTT.

This clone was seen repeatedly, ten times or more. In DNA, the CDR3 is TGTGCCAGCAGCGTCGACAGCATGAACACTGAAGCTTTCTTT. This translates into CASSVDSMNTEAFF. The chain uses TRBV9 and TRBJ1-1; tentative D call: TRBD1 (5 bases). V shed 2 bases and J shed 0 bases, with 8 bases lying between them. The CDR3 loop spans 14 amino acids. Germline V lookup: CDR1 SGDLS, CDR2 YYNGEE.

The gene calls are TRBV7-3 and TRBJ1-3; D is uncertain. The V gene's germline CDR1 is SGHTA and CDR2 FQGTGA. This CDR3 has 16 residues. Trimming pared 5 bases from V and 0 bases from J, leaving 14 bases between. CDR3 amino acids: CASSRLPGGSGNTIYF. CDR3 nucleotide sequence: TGTGCCAGCAGCAGACTTCCGGGCGGCTCTGGAAACACCATATATTTT.

The chain couples TRBV2 to TRBJ2-5; 9 positions agree with TRBD1. The J segment lost 2 bases and the V segment lost 6 bases, leaving 4 bases of the junction unmatched. The CDR3 sequence is 14 residues long. CDR1 and CDR2 from the germline V gene are SNHLY and FYNNEI. This chain's CDR3 is CASSLDRGQETQYF. CDR3 DNA sequence: TGTGCCAGCAGCCTCGACAGGGGGCAAGAGACCCAGTACTTC.

This clone has only one observation. V and J are TRBV4-3 and TRBJ1-4; 11 positions agree with TRBD1. This CDR3 contains 20 residues. Germline loops: CDR1 LGHNA, CDR2 YSLEER. The ends lost 0 bases at V and 1 base at J; junction bases unmatched: 10. The CDR3 DNA is TGCGCCAGCAGCCAAGATCGGGCTGGACAGGGGGCGTTAACTAATGAAAAACTGTTTTTT. The encoded protein is CASSQDRAGQGALTNEKLFF.

The chain has TRBV20-1 and TRBJ1-1; D is possibly TRBD1 (5 bases). V was trimmed by 6 bases and J by 9 bases, leaving 11 bases between them. In germline, CDR1 is DFQATT, CDR2 SNEGSKA (reference sequence). This CDR3 contains 10 residues. The DNA of the CDR3 is TGCAGTGCGAGGGGAAGTAAAGCTTTCTTT. The encoded protein is CSARGSKAFF.

The rearrangement links TRBV5-1 to TRBJ2-5; 8 positions agree with TRBD1. V gave up 6 bases and J gave up 2 bases; unmatched junction bases: 9. The CDR3 length is 15 residues. Germline loops: CDR1 SGHRS, CDR2 YFSETQ. This chain's CDR3 is CASNGQGKIQETQYF. CDR3 sequence (DNA): TGCGCCAGCAACGGACAGGGCAAAATACAAGAGACCCAGTACTTC.

The genes are TRBV25-1 and TRBJ1-2; TRBD1 might be the D (5 bases). Trimming shortened V by 5 bases and J by 4 bases, and 17 bases separated the two germline ends. CDR3 size: 15 residues. Germline lookup yields CDR1 MGHDK and CDR2 SYGVNS. CDR3 nucleotide sequence: TGTGCCAGCAGTTACGATACAAGGGGTAGCTATGGCTACACCTTC. Translation: CASSYDTRGSYGYTF.

The V call is TRBV27, the J call TRBJ1-5; 9 nucleotides match TRBD1. V lost 6 bases and J lost 4; bases outside the gene matches: 4. This CDR3 spans 14 amino acids. Germline CDR1 and CDR2: MNHEY and SMNVEV (reference sequence). The CDR3 coding sequence is TGTGCCAGCAGCAGACAGGGGGTGAATCAGCCCCAGCATTTT. Protein sequence: CASSRQGVNQPQHF.

The sample holds a few counts of this clone. This chain links TRBV30 with TRBJ2-5; no reliable D call. The CDR3 runs to 13 residues. Germline CDR1 GTSNPN, CDR2 SVGIG (reference sequence). V lost 0 bases and J lost 0, with 5 bases in between. The CDR3 nucleotides read TGTGCCTGGAGTGTGGTCAACCAAGAGACCCAGTACTTC. Translation: CAWSVVNQETQYF.

The chain joins TRBV5-1 to TRBJ2-1; no clear D. The V end was cut by 1 base, the J end by 2 bases, with 10 bases between. Germline lookup yields CDR1 SGHRS and CDR2 YFSETQ. The CDR3 extends over 15 amino acids. CDR3 in amino acids: CASSLSANTYNEQFF. CDR3 bases: TGCGCCAGCAGCTTGAGCGCCAACACCTACAATGAGCAGTTCTTC.